This entry is about one TCR beta chain. The repertoire was sequenced with immunoSEQ multiplex PCR; TCRdb's copy has only in-frame clones and lacks some. Seen here are tens of thousands of clones, about 83% observed once, and the top ten hold about 2.9%. Selection required adequate fresh-frozen tumor tissue plus more than two years' survival data. This sample was included in a study of glioma-infiltrating T cells after dendritic cell vaccination. Overall study: Dendritic cell vaccine was injected intradermally three times, biweekly.

Trimming removed 2 bases at V and 8 bases at J, with 7 bases between. The CDR3 is made up of 13 amino acids. Germline V gives CDR1 KGHSY, CDR2 FQNENV. The source is a human donor with glioblastoma. This sample comprised blood, obtained before dendritic cell vaccination. The genes are TRBV16 and TRBJ2-6; D possibly corresponds to TRBD1 (5 bases). CDR3 loop: CASSQRGTNVLTF. In DNA, the CDR3 is TGTGCCAGCAGCCAAAGGGGAACCAACGTCCTGACTTTC.